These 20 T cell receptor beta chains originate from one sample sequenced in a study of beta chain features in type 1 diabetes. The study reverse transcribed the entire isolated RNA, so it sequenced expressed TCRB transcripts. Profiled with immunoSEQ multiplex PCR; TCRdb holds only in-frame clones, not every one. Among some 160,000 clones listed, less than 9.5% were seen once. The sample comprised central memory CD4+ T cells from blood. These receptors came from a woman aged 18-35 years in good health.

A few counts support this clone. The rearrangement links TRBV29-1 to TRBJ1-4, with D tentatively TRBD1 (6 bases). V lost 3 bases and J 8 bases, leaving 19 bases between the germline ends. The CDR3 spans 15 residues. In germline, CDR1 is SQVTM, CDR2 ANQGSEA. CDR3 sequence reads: CSVDKGGRRGEKLFF. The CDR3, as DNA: TGCAGCGTTGATAAGGGGGGGCGAAGAGGGGAAAAACTGTTTTTT.

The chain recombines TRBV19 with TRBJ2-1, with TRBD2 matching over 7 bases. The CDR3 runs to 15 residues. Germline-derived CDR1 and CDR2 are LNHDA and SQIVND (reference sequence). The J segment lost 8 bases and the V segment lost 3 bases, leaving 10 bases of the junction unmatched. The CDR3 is CASSIGGLVGDEQFF. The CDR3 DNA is TGTGCCAGTAGTATTGGCGGACTAGTTGGGGATGAGCAGTTCTTC. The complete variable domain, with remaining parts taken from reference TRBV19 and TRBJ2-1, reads DGGITQSPKYLFRKEGQNVTLSCEQNLNHDAMYWYRQDPGQGLRLIYYSQIVNDFQKGDIAEGYSVSREKKESFPLTVTSAQKNPTAFYLCASSIGGLVGDEQFFGPGTRLTVL.

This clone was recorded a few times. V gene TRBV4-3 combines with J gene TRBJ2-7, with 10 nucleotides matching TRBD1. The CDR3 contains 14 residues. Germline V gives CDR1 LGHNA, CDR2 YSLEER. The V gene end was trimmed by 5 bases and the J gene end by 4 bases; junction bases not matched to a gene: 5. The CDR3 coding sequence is TGCGCCAGCAGCAAGGGACAGGGGTTTTACGAGCAGTACTTC. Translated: CASSKGQGFYEQYF.

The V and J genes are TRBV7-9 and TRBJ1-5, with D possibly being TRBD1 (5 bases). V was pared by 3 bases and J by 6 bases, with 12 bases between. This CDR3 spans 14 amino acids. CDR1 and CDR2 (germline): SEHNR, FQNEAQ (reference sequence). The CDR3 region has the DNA TGTGCCAGCAGCTTCGGGGGGTTCGGTCAGCCCCAGCATTTT. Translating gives CASSFGGFGQPQHF.

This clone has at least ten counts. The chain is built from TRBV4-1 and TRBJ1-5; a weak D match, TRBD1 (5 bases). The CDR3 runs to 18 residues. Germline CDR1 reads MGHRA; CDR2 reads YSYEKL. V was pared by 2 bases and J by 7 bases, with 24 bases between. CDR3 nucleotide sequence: TGCGCCAGCAGCCAAAGATACGGAGGGGTGGATGGGGAACAGCCCCAGCATTTT. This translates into CASSQRYGGVDGEQPQHF.

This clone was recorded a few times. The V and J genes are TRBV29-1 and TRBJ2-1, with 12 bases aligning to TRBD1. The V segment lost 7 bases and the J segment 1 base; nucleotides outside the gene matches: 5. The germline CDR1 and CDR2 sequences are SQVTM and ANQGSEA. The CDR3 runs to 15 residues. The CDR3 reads CSGGQGAGSYNEQFF. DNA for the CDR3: TGCAGCGGGGGACAGGGGGCTGGATCCTACAATGAGCAGTTCTTC.

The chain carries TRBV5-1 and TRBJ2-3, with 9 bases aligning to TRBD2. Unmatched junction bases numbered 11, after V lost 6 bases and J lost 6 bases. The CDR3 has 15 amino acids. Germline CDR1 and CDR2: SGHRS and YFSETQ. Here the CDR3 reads CASKSGGQPGDTQYF. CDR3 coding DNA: TGCGCCAGCAAAAGCGGGGGGCAACCGGGGGATACGCAGTATTTT.

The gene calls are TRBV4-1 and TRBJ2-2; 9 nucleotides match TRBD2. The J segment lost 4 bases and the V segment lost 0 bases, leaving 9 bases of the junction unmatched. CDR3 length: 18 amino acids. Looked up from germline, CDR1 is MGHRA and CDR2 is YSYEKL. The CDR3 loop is CASSQDKLAGRSTGELFF. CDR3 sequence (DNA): TGCGCCAGCAGCCAAGACAAGCTAGCGGGAAGAAGCACCGGGGAGCTGTTTTTT.

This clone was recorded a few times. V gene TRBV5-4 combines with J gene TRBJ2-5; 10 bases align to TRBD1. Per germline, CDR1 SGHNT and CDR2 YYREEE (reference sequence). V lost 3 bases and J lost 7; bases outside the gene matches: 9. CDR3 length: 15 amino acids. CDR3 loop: CASSSTRTGGVTQYF. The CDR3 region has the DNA TGTGCCAGCAGCTCCACGCGGACAGGGGGGGTGACCCAGTACTTC.

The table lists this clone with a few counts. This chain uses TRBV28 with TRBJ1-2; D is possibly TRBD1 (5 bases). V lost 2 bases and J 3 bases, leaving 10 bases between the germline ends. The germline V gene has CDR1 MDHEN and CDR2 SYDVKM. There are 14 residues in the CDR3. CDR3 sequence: CASSLLQGDYGYTF. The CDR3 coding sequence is TGTGCCAGCAGTTTACTCCAGGGCGACTATGGCTACACCTTC.

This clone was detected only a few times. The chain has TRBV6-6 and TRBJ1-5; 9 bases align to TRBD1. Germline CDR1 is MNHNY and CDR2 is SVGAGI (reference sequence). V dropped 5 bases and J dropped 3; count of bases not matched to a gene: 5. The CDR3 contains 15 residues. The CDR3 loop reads CASSPRDRDNQPQHF. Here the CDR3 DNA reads TGTGCCAGCAGTCCCCGGGACAGGGACAATCAGCCCCAGCATTTT.

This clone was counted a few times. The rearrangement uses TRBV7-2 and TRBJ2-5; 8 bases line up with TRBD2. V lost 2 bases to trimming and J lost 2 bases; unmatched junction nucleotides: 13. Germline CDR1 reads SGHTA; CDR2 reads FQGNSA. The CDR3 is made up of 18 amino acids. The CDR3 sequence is CASSLNRGGAGVQETQYF. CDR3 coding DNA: TGTGCCAGCAGCTTAAACCGGGGGGGAGCGGGAGTTCAAGAGACCCAGTACTTC.

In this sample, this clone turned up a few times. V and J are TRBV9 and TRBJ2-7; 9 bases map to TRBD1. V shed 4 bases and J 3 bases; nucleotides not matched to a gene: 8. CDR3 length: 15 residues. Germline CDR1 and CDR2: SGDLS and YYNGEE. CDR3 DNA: TGTGCCAGCAGCCCGAGCCCGGACAGGGGCTACGAGCAGTACTTC. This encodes CASSPSPDRGYEQYF.

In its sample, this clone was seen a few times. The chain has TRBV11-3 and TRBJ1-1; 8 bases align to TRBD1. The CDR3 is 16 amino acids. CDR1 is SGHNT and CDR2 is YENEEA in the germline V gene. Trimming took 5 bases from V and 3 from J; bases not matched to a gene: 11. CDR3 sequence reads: CASSPGTGLGDTEAFF. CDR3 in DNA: TGTGCCAGCAGCCCTGGGACAGGCCTGGGGGACACTGAAGCTTTCTTT.

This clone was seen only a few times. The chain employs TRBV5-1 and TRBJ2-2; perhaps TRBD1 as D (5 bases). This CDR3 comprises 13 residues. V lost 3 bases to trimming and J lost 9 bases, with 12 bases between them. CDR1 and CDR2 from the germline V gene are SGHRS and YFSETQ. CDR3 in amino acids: CASSYDSTRELFF. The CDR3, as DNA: TGCGCCAGCAGCTACGACAGTACCCGGGAGCTGTTTTTT.

CDR3 loop: CAWVSGSSYEQYF. In nucleotides, the CDR3 is TGTGCCTGGGTCAGCGGTAGCTCCTACGAGCAGTACTTC. This chain links TRBV30 with TRBJ2-7; perhaps TRBD2 as D (5 bases). Germline CDR1 reads GTSNPN; CDR2 reads SVGIG (reference sequence). This CDR3 is 13 amino acids long. Trimming took 5 bases from V and 0 from J, leaving 11 bases between them.

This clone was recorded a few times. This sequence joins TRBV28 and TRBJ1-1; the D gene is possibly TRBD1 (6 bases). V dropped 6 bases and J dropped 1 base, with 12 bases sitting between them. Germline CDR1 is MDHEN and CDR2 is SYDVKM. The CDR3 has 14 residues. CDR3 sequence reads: CASSRLTGNTEAFF. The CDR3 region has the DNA TGTGCCAGCAGCCGACTGACAGGGAACACTGAAGCTTTCTTT.

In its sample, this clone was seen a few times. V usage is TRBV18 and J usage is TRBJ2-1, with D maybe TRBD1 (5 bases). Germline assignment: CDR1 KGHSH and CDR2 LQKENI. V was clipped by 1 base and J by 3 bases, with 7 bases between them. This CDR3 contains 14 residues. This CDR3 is CASSPLQGYNEQFF. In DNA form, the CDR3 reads TGTGCCAGCTCACCACTCCAGGGCTACAATGAGCAGTTCTTC.

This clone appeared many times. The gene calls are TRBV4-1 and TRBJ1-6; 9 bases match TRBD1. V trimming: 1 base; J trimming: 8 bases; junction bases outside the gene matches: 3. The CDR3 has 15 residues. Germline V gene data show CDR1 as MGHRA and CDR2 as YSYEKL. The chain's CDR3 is CASSQGRQGDSPLHF. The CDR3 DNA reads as TGCGCCAGCAGCCAAGGCCGACAGGGGGATTCACCCCTCCACTTT.

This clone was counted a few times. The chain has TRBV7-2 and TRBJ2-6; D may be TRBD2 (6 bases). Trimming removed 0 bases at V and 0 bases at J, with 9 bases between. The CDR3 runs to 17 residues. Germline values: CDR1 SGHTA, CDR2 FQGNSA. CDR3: CASSLALGGSGANVLTF. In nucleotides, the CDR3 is TGTGCCAGCAGCTTAGCGCTCGGGGGCTCTGGGGCCAACGTCCTGACTTTC.